Sequencing of this T cell receptor (beta chain) was carried out in a study of molecular identifiers for immune sequencing clone quantification. Study at large: In the replicates, RNA derived from roughly 20,000 or 100,000 naive CD8 cells was divided into five parts, and four were sequenced.

V lost 2 bases to trimming and J lost 2 bases; unmatched junction nucleotides: 3. The CDR3 is made up of 15 amino acids. Germline V lookup: CDR1 MDHEN, CDR2 SYDVKM. Naive CD8 T cells were sorted as CD8+CD4-CCR7+CD45RA+. The use of previously described methods and listed TCR primers produced the bulk TCR libraries. TCRdb reprocessed the PCR reads via MiXCR and lists one record per CDR3 protein. The data contain about 54,000 distinct CDR3 sequences, approximately 25% of them singletons. This receptor was taken from a human donor in good health. Some libraries in this study had Jurkat cell RNA spiked in. This chain links TRBV28 with TRBJ2-3; TRBD2 aligns across 8 bases. Sequencing used naive CD8+ T cells from blood, with Jurkat cell RNA spiked in. Subset of the sample: FACS-sorted CD8+CD4-CCR7+CD45RA+ naive T cells. The CDR3 coding sequence is TGTGCCAGCAGTTTAACTAGCGGATACACAGATACGCAGTATTTT. This translates into CASSLTSGYTDTQYF.